The clone carrying this T cell receptor beta chain has at least ten counts. What it binds is unknown. These data belong to a study of CD8 T cells in ankylosing spondylitis. General study points: In peripheral blood, disease-linked CD8+ clones occurred at relatively low frequencies. Apparently characteristic of ankylosing spondylitis blood was a TCR beta motif (fewer than ten highly homologous variants).

TCRdb reanalysed the 5' RACE reads using MiXCR and keeps one entry per CDR3 protein. The table includes around 770,000 distinct CDR3 sequences, 12% detected once. The V end lost 5 bases, the J end lost 3 bases, and 11 bases lay between the germline ends. Germline V gene sequence: CDR1 MNHNS, CDR2 SASEGT. CDR3 length equals 13 residues. The receptor's source is a male donor with ankylosing spondylitis. The specimen was blood, either unsorted or a sorted T cell fraction (not recorded which). The gene calls are TRBV6-1 and TRBJ2-7; D is unresolved. CDR3 amino acids: CASSMRRYYEQYF. The CDR3 bases are TGTGCCAGCAGTATGCGGAGATACTACGAGCAGTACTTC.